This TCR beta chain was observed in a study of blood T cell repertoires in COVID-19. Clones were read by immunoSEQ multiplex PCR, and TCRdb kept only the in-frame ones, dropping some. The sample yields roughly 150,000 clones, under 85% seen once. This clonotype was sampled from a man aged 70-80 years with acute or convalescent COVID-19. The specimen was peripheral blood.

The CDR3 DNA sequence: TGTGCCAGCAGCTTGGGAACCAGGGGGCCAGGCCAAGAGACCCAGTACTTC. This gives the protein CASSLGTRGPGQETQYF. V gene TRBV13 combines with J gene TRBJ2-5; 8 bases match TRBD1. The CDR3 sequence is 17 residues long. V trimming: 3 bases; J trimming: 1 base; junction bases outside the gene matches: 10. Germline loops: CDR1 PRHDT, CDR2 FYEKMQ (reference sequence).